This T cell receptor (beta chain) was captured by sequencing in a study of radiotherapy plus CTLA-4 blockade in lung cancer. Study-level results: Clones derived from tumor TCRs expanded in blood after radiotherapy plus ipilimumab.

Trimming took off 3 bases at V and 1 base at J, with 9 bases between the two ends. This CDR3 is built from 14 residues. Germline CDR1 reads MNHEY; CDR2 reads SMNVEV (reference sequence). Using immunoSEQ multiplex PCR, the repertoire was profiled, and TCRdb retains in-frame clones only, with some absent. The repertoire holds some 43,000 clones, with 75% to 85% as singletons. As concerns this clone: Its antigen is unidentified.

The gene calls are TRBV27 and TRBJ2-5; TRBD1 is a possible D gene (5 bases). The clonotype comes from a human donor with non-small cell lung cancer who had stable disease on radiotherapy plus ipilimumab. The source material was peripheral blood, sampled from a patient treated with radiotherapy plus ipilimumab. CDR3 in DNA: TGTGCCAGCAGTTTCCGACAGACCCAAGAGACCCAGTACTTC. This codes for CASSFRQTQETQYF.